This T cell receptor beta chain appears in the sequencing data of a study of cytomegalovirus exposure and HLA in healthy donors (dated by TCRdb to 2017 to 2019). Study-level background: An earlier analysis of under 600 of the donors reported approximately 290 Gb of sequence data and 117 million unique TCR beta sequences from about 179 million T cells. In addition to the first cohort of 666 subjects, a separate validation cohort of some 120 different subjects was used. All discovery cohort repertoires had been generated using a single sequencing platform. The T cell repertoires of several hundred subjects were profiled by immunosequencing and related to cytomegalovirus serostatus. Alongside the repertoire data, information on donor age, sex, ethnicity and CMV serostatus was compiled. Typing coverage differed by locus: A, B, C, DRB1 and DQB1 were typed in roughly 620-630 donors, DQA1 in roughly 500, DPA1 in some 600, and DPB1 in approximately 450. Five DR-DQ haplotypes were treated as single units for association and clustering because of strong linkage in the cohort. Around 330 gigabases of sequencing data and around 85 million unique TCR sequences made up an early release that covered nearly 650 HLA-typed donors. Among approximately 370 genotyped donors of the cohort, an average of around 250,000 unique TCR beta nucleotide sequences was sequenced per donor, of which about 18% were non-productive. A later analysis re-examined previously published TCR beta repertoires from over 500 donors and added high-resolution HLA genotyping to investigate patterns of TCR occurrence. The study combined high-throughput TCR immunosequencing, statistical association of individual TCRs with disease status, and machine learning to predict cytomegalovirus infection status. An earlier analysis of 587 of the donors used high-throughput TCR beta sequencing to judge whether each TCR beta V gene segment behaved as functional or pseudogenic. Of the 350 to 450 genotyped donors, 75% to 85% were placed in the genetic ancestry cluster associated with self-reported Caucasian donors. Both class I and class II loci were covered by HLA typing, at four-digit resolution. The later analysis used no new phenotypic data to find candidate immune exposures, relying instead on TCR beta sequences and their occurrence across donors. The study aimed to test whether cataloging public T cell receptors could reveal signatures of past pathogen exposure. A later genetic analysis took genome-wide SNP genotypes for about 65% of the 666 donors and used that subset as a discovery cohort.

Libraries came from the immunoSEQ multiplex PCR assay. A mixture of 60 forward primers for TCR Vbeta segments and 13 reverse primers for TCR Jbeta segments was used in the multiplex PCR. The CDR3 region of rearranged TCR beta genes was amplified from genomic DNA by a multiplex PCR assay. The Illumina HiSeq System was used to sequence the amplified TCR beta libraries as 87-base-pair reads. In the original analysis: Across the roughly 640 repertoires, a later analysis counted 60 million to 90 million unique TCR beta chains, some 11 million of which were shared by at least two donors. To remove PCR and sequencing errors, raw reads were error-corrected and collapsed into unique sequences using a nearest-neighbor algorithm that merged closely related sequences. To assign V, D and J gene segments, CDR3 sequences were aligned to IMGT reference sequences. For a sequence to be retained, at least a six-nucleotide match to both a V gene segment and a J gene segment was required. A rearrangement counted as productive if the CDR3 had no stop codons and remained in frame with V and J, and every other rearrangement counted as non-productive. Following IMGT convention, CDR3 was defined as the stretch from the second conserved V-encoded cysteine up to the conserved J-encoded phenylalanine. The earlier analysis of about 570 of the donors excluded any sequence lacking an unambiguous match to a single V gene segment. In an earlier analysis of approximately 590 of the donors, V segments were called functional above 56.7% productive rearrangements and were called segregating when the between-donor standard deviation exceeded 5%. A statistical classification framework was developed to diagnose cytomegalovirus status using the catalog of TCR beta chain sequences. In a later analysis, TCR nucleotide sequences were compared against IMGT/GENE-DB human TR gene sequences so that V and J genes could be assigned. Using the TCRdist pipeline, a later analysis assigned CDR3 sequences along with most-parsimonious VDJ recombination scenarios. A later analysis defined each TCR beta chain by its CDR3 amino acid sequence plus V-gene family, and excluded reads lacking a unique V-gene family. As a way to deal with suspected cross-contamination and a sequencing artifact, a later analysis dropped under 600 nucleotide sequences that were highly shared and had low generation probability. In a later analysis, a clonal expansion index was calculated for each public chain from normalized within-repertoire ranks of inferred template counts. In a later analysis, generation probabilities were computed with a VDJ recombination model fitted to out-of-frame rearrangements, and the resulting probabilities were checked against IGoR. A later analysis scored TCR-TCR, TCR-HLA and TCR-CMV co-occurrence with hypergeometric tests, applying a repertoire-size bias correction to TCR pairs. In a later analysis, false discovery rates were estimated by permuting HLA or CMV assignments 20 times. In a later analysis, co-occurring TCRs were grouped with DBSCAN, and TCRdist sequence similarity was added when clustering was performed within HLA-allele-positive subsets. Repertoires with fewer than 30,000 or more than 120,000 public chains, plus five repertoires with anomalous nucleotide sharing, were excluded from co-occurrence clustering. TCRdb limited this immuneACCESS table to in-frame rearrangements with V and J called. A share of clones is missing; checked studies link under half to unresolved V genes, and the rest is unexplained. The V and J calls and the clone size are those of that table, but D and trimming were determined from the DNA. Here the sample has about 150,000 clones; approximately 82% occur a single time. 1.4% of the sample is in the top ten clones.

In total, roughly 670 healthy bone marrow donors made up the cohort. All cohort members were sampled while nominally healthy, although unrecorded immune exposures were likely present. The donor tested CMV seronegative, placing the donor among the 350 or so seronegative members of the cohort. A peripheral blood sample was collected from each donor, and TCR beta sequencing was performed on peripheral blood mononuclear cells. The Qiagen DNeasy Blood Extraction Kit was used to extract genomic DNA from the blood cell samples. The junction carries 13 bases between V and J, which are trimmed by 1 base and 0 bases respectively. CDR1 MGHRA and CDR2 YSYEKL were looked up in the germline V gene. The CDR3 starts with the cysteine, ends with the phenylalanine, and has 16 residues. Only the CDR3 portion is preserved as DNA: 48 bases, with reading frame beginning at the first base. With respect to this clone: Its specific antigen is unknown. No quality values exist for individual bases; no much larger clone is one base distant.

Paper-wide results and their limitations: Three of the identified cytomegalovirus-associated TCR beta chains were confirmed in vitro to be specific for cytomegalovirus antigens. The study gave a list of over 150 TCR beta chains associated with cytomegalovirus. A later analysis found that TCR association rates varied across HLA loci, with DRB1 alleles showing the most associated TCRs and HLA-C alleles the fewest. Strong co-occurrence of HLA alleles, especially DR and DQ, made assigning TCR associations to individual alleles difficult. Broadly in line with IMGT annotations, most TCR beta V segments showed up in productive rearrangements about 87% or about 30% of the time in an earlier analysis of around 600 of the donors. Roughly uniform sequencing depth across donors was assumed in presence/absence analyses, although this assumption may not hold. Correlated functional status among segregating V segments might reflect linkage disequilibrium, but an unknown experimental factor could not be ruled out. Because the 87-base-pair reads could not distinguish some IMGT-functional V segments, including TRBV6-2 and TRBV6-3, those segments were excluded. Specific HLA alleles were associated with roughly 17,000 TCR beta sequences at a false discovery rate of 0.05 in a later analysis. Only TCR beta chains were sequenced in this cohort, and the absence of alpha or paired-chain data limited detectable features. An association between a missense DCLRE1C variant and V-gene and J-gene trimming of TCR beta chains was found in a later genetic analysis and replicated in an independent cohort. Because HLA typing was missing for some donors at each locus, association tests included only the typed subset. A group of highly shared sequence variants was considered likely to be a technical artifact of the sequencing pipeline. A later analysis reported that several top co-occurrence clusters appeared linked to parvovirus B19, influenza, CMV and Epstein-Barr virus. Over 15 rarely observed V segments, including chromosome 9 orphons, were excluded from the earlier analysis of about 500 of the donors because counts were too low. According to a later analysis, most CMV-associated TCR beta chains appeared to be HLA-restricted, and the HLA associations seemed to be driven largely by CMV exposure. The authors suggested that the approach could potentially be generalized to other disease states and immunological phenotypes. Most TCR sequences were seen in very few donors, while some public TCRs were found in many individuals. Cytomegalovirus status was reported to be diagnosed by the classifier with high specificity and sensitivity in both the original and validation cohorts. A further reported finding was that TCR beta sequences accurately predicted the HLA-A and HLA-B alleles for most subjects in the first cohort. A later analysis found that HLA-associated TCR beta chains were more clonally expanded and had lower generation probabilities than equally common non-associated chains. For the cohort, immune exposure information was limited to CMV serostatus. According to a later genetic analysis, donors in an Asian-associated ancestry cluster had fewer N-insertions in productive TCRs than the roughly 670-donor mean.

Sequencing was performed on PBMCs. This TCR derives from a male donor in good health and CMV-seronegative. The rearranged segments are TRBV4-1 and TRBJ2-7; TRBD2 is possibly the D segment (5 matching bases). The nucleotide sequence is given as TGCGCCAGCAGCCAAGTAACCCTCCGGGACTCCTACGAGCAGTACTTC. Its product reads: CASSQVTLRDSYEQYF.